The following is a TCR beta chain sequence with its context. The sample is drawn from a study of blood T cell repertoires in COVID-19. Profiled with immunoSEQ multiplex PCR; TCRdb holds only in-frame clones, not every one. Seen here are some 130,000 clones, about 91% observed once, and the top ten hold 10%. There are 13 residues in the CDR3. Deletions cut 5 bases from V and 8 bases from J, with 15 bases between. From germline, CDR1 is MDHEN and CDR2 SYDVKM. Sequences were obtained from peripheral blood. The sequence derives from a middle-aged man with acute or convalescent COVID-19. J is TRBJ1-2 and V is TRBV28, with D uncertain. In DNA, the CDR3 is TGTGCCAGCAGTCCAAGGCCCTCGGGGGGCTACACCTTC. This translates into CASSPRPSGGYTF.